This T cell receptor beta chain is drawn from a study of blood T cell repertoires in COVID-19. Methods used by the authors: Estimated nucleated cell counts came from reference gene primer amplification. The assay was immunoSEQ multiplex PCR, and TCRdb's table has in-frame clones only and misses some. V, J and clone size are those of that table, while D and trimming were read from the DNA. Of some 300,000 clones in the sample, roughly 91% were seen once. Donors were grouped by their self-reported clinical history. Donors in Cohort 3 counted as recovered after two negative PCRs, clearance, or symptom resolution. V shed 3 bases, J shed 7 bases, and the junction held 10 bases outside the gene matches. This CDR3 comprises 15 residues. Germline V lookup: CDR1 LNHNV, CDR2 YYDKDF (reference sequence).

The sample consisted of PBMCs or T cells enriched from blood (not recorded which). J is TRBJ2-7 and V is TRBV15; TRBD2 aligns across 9 bases. This receptor was taken from a woman aged 25 to 39 who had recovered from COVID-19. CDR3 sequence reads: CATSRDPAGGREQYF. DNA of the CDR3: TGTGCCACCAGCAGGGATCCTGCGGGAGGGAGGGAGCAGTACTTC. The full variable domain, its missing parts supplied by reference TRBV15 and TRBJ2-7, is DAMVIQNPRYQVTQFGKPVTLSCSQTLNHNVMYWYQQKSSQAPKLLFHYYDKDFNNEADTPDNFQSRRPNTSFCFLDIRSPGLGDTAMYLCATSRDPAGGREQYFGPGTRLTVT.